This TCR beta chain was sequenced during a study of read filtering for tumor transcriptome and immune sequencing. Study outcomes and limitations: This fraction held mixed bone marrow immune cells after CD138-negative sorting.

At least ten counts were recorded for this clonotype. The antigen is undetermined. This library used approximately 370 ng RNA and molecular barcoded adaptors spanning alpha/delta and beta/gamma chains. TCRdb re-derived calls from the reads in MiXCR, one entry per CDR3 protein. The sample contains approximately 62,000 distinct CDR3 sequences, roughly a fifth of which appear only once. Source material: a population of CD138-negative cells sorted from bone marrow. This clonotype was sampled from a donor aged 40 or older with multiple myeloma.

The CDR3 DNA follows: TGCAGCGTTGAAGACAACTGGTCTCCAGAGCAGTTCTTC. This translates into CSVEDNWSPEQFF. The chain uses TRBV29-1 and TRBJ2-1; D not resolved. CDR3 length: 13 amino acids. CDR1 is SQVTM, CDR2 ANQGSEA, per germline. Trimming pared 0 bases from V and 10 bases from J, leaving 13 bases between.